This is a list of T cell receptor beta chains from one sample in a study of T cell responses to AZD1222 COVID-19 vaccine. The assay was immunoSEQ multiplex PCR, and TCRdb's table has in-frame clones only and misses some. The sample lists approximately 120,000 clones, about 85% occurring once. The specimen was peripheral blood, collected on day 0 of AZD1222 vaccination. These receptors came from an adult in good health. Both conserved end residues are part of each CDR3. The D gene is left open where the match is weak. The listing skips clone size in some rows; elsewhere it reads once, few, many or a size class.

TRBV5-6	.	TRBJ2-2	.	TGTGCCAGCAGCTGGACGGACGGAACCGGGGAGCTGTTTTTT	CASSWTDGTGELFF
TRBV6-5	few	TRBJ2-1	.	TGTGCCAGCCCTAGGACCACAGGCCCCAATGAGCAGTTCTTC	CASPRTTGPNEQFF
TRBV5-5	.	TRBJ2-5	.	TGTGCCAGCAGCCGGGACCTCGTGGAGACCCAGTACTTC	CASSRDLVETQYF
TRBV28	.	TRBJ2-1	.	TGTGCCAGCAGTTTGGACAATGAGCAGTTCTTC	CASSLDNEQFF
TRBV24-1	.	TRBJ2-2	.	TGTGCCACCAGTGATTTGTCGGGACAGAACACCGGGGAGCTGTTTTTT	CATSDLSGQNTGELFF
TRBV30	.	TRBJ1-5	TRBD1	TGTGCCTGGAGTAACCCCGACAGGGGTGGCAATCAGCCCCAGCATTTT	CAWSNPDRGGNQPQHF
TRBV6-2/TRBV6-3	.	TRBJ1-1	TRBD1	TGTGCCAGCAGTTACCCCAGGGGGGGGGCAGATCAAGCTTTCTTT	CASSYPRGGADQAFF
TRBV19	.	TRBJ2-2	TRBD2	TGTGCCAGCCTCCCGGGAGGTATCACCGGGGAGCTGTTTTTT	CASLPGGITGELFF
TRBV4-1	.	TRBJ2-7	TRBD2	TGCGCCAGCAGCCAAGATGGCCTAGCGGGAGGGCACGAGCAGTACTTC	CASSQDGLAGGHEQYF
TRBV28	once	TRBJ2-7	.	TGTGCCAGCAGTCCGAATCGTGCAGGGGTCGGGGACGAGCAGTACTTC	CASSPNRAGVGDEQYF
TRBV6-1	.	TRBJ1-2	TRBD1	TGTGCCAGCAGTGCCTCGCTACGGACAGGGAACTATGGCTACACCTTC	CASSASLRTGNYGYTF
TRBV12-3/TRBV12-4	.	TRBJ1-2	.	TGTGCCAGCAGTGCCGGACGGGGCTATGGCTACACCTTC	CASSAGRGYGYTF
TRBV5-1	.	TRBJ2-5	TRBD2	TGCGCCAGCAGCAGGACTAGCGGGAGTGAACAAGAGACCCAGTACTTC	CASSRTSGSEQETQYF
TRBV11-1	.	TRBJ1-1	.	TGTGCCAGCAGCTTTTTGGGGGTCACTGAAGCTTTCTTT	CASSFLGVTEAFF
TRBV11-2	few	TRBJ2-7	TRBD1	TGTGCCAGCAGCCCCGGGACAGGAGCCTACGAGCAGTACTTC	CASSPGTGAYEQYF
TRBV10-3	.	TRBJ2-1	.	TGTGCCATCAGTGAGTCCGGGATTGAGCAGTTCTTC	CAISESGIEQFF
TRBV4-3	.	TRBJ1-1	.	TGCGCCAGCAGCCAGGGGGTGGGGACTGAAGCTTTCTTT	CASSQGVGTEAFF